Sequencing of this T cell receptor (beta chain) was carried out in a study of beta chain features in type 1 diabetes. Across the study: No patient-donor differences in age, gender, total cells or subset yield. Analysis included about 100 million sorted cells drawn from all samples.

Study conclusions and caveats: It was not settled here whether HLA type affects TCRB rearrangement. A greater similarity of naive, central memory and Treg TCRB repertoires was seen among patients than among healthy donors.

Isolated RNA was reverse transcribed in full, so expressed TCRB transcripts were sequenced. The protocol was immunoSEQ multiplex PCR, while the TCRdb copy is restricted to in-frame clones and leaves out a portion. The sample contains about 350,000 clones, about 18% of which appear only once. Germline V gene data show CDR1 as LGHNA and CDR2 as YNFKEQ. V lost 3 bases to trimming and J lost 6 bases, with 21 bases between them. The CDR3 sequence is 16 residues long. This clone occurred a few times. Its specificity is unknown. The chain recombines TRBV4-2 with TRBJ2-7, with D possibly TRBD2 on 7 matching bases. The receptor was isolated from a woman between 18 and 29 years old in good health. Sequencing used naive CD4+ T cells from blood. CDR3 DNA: TGTGCCAGCAGCCAGGCCCGGGGGGCCGATCCTCCCGAGCAGTACTTC. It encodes CASSQARGADPPEQYF.